This T cell receptor (beta chain) comes out of a study of Ad26.COV2.S vaccination and SARS-CoV-2 variants. The repertoire was sequenced with immunoSEQ multiplex PCR; TCRdb's copy has only in-frame clones and lacks some. Altogether a few hundred thousand clones are present, 85% to 90% being singletons, with the ten largest covering 3.6%. Treatment specified: some 20 received Ad26.COV2.S at low or high dose, single or two shots; 5 received placebo; per-sample allocation not given. The investigators took samples on day 63 after the first vaccine or placebo injection. Trimming took 3 bases from V and 4 from J; bases not matched to a gene: 15. Germline lookup yields CDR1 SGHDT and CDR2 YYEEEE. This CDR3 contains 17 residues.

Sequencing used peripheral blood, obtained in a trial of Ad26.COV2.S vaccine versus placebo. This TCR came from a person aged 18 to 65 who received the Ad26.COV2.S COVID-19 vaccine or a placebo. V usage is TRBV5-6 and J usage is TRBJ1-1; 7 bases map to TRBD1. As DNA, the CDR3 is TGTGCCAGCAGCTCCGACGCCAGGGGGAGATTTGGCACTGAAGCTTTCTTT. This codes for CASSSDARGRFGTEAFF. Supplemented by reference TRBV5-6 and TRBJ1-1, the full variable domain reads DAGVTQSPTHLIKTRGQQVTLRCSPKSGHDTVSWYQQALGQGPQFIFQYYEEEERQRGNFPDRFSGHQFPNYSSELNVNALLLGDSALYLCASSSDARGRFGTEAFFGQGTRLTVV.